This TCR beta chain was documented in a study of prognosis after radiotherapy for stage I lung cancer. The study amplified the TCR beta CDR3 region from genomic DNA. This amplification was carried out by two rounds of multiplex PCR. Amplification in first-round PCR relied on primers specific to each TRBV and TRBJ gene. Via MiXCR, TCRdb re-called the multiplex PCR reads, giving one row per CDR3 protein. The sample holds roughly 16,000 distinct CDR3 sequences, roughly 31% seen once. CDR1 is MRHNA, CDR2 SNTAGT, per germline. Trimming removed 4 bases at V and 4 bases at J, with 17 bases between. The CDR3 loop spans 16 amino acids. In the case of this clonotype: It is likely a read error: a sequence one base away is far more abundant.

The clonotype originates from a donor aged 50 or older with non-small cell lung cancer. The source material was PBMCs, sampled before or after stereotactic body radiation therapy (not recorded which). The V and J genes are TRBV6-4 and TRBJ2-1, with D uncertain. The CDR3 loop is CASSGRRVEEYNEQFF. The CDR3 DNA reads TGTGCCAGCAGTGGGAGACGGGTTGAGGAGTACAATGAGCAGTTCTTC.